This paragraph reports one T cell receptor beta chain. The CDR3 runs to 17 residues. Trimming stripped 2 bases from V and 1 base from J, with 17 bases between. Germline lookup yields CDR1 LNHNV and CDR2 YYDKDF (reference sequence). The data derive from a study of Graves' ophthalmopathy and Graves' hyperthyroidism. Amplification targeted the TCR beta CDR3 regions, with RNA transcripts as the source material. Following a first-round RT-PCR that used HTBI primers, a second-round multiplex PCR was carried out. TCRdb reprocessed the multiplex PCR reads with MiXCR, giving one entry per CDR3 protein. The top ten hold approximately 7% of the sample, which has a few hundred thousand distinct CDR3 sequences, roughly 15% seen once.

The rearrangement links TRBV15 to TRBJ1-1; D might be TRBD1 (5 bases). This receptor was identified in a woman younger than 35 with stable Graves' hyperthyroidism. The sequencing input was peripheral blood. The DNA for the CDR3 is TGTGCCACCAGCAGACCTGCGGGGCGGGGTTGGAACACTGAAGCTTTCTTT. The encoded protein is CATSRPAGRGWNTEAFF.